Following are 23 T cell receptor beta chains from one sample sequenced in a study of hypomethylating agent response in myelodysplastic syndrome. Profiled with immunoSEQ multiplex PCR; TCRdb holds only in-frame clones, not every one. In the table there are more than 3,500 clones, approximately 80% of which are singletons. The sequencing here drew on bone marrow, taken before or after starting hypomethylating agent treatment for myelodysplastic syndrome (not recorded which). These receptors all stem from a human donor with myelodysplastic syndrome.

This chain joins TRBV5-6 and TRBJ2-5; no firm D call. The J call may be in error: the DNA end matches TRBJ2-7 better. Germline V gene data show CDR1 as SGHDT and CDR2 as YYEEEE. The CDR3 is 13 residues long. The CDR3 nucleotides are TGTGCCAGCAGCTTGGTGTGGGCCCACGAGCAGTACTTC. This sequence encodes CASSLVWAHEQYF.

The chain combines TRBV5-4 with TRBJ2-5; D might be TRBD2 (6 bases). Trimming removed 5 bases from V and 0 bases from J, with 14 bases in between. There are 15 residues in the CDR3. Germline-derived CDR1 and CDR2 are SGHNT and YYREEE (reference sequence). Here the CDR3 reads CASRSGTQYQETQYF. The CDR3 nucleotides read TGTGCCAGCAGGTCCGGGACTCAGTACCAAGAGACCCAGTACTTC.

The chain links TRBV28 to TRBJ1-3, with a tentative D call TRBD1 (5 bases). CDR3 length: 15 amino acids. Between the trimmed V and J ends, which lost 6 bases and 0 bases, there was a span of 12 bases. Looked up from germline, CDR1 is MDHEN and CDR2 is SYDVKM. The CDR3 sequence: CASSGRVDSGNTIYF. The CDR3 region has the DNA TGTGCCAGCAGCGGCAGGGTGGACTCTGGAAACACCATATATTTT.

This clone was observed a few times. The chain recombines TRBV19 with TRBJ2-2, with D unresolved. Trimming took off 6 bases at V and 4 bases at J, with 15 bases between the two ends. The germline CDR1 and CDR2 sequences are LNHDA and SQIVND (reference sequence). There are 15 residues in the CDR3. The CDR3 DNA follows: TGTGCCAGTAGGGTGGACGGTTCGGGCACCGGGGAGCTGTTTTTT. Amino acid sequence: CASRVDGSGTGELFF.

V is TRBV18 and J is TRBJ1-1; D gene ambiguous. Germline values: CDR1 KGHSH, CDR2 LQKENI. Trimming removed 3 bases at V and 6 bases at J, with 8 bases between. This CDR3 region has 12 residues. In DNA form, the CDR3 reads TGTGCCAGCTCACCGGGGAGGGCTGAAGCTTTCTTT. Its protein is CASSPGRAEAFF.

The chain combines TRBV5-1 with TRBJ1-4; maybe TRBD1 (6 bases). The CDR3 has 14 amino acids. Trimming took 5 bases from V and 0 from J, leaving 8 bases between them. Per germline, CDR1 SGHRS and CDR2 YFSETQ. The CDR3 coding sequence is TGCGCCAGCAGACAGGGTTCAACTAATGAAAAACTGTTTTTT. It codes for CASRQGSTNEKLFF.

The table lists this clone with a few counts. The chain recombines TRBV5-4 with TRBJ2-3; D could derive from TRBD1 or TRBD2 (5 bases each). The CDR3 consists of 14 residues. Germline CDR1 SGHNT, CDR2 YYREEE (reference sequence). V lost 4 bases, J lost 5 bases, and 14 bases lay in between. CDR3 protein: CASSPGRWGDTQYF. The DNA of the CDR3 is TGTGCCAGCAGCCCGGGACGTTGGGGAGATACGCAGTATTTT.

The chain has TRBV9 and TRBJ2-3; 10 nucleotides agree with TRBD1. Germline V gene data show CDR1 as SGDLS and CDR2 as YYNGEE. The CDR3 has 18 residues. Trimming cost V 1 base and J 6 bases; bases outside gene matches: 14. For the CDR3, the DNA is TGTGCCAGCAGCGTAAGGGGGACAGGGGAAACCAGTTATGATACGCAGTATTTT. Protein product: CASSVRGTGETSYDTQYF.

V and J are TRBV7-9 and TRBJ1-4, with 8 bases that match TRBD1. Losses at the gene ends were 1 base for V and 13 bases for J; bases not matched to a gene: 8. This CDR3 has 14 residues. The germline CDR1 and CDR2 sequences are SEHNR and FQNEAQ (reference sequence). The CDR3 protein is CASSLGDRPFVLFF. The CDR3 DNA sequence: TGTGCCAGCAGCTTAGGGGACAGGCCCTTTGTACTGTTTTTT.

The V gene is TRBV28, the J gene TRBJ1-2; D ambiguous. The germline CDR1 and CDR2 sequences are MDHEN and SYDVKM. Between the trimmed V and J ends, which lost 2 bases and 1 base, there was a span of 8 bases. This CDR3 is 14 amino acids long. In nucleotides, the CDR3 is TGTGCCAGCAGTTTACCCAGTCTTAACTATGGCTACACCTTC. Translated: CASSLPSLNYGYTF.

The rearrangement links TRBV4-1 to TRBJ2-5, with 10 bases lining up with TRBD1. Gene TRBJ2-7 matches the end of the DNA better, so the J call may be wrong. Germline V gene data show CDR1 as MGHRA and CDR2 as YSYEKL. This CDR3 is built from 18 residues. The CDR3 loop is CASSRGRTGGGSTYEQYF. The CDR3 DNA sequence: TGCGCCAGCAGCCGAGGAAGGACAGGGGGGGGCAGCACCTACGAGCAGTACTTC.

The chain uses TRBV7-2 and TRBJ2-7, with D unresolved. CDR1 is SGHTA, CDR2 FQGNSA, per germline. V was shortened by 1 base and J by 0 bases, with 4 bases between the two germline ends. This CDR3 has 13 amino acids. The chain's CDR3 is CASSLGVSYEQYF. The CDR3 DNA sequence: TGTGCCAGCAGCTTAGGGGTCTCCTACGAGCAGTACTTC. The full variable domain, completed using reference TRBV7-2 and TRBJ2-7, is GAGVSQSPSNKVTEKGKDVELRCDPISGHTALYWYRQSLGQGLEFLIYFQGNSAPDKSGLPSDRFSAERTGGSVSTLTIQRTQQEDSAVYLCASSLGVSYEQYFGPGTRLTVT.

This clone was found once. The chain has TRBV19 and TRBJ2-1; D gene ambiguous. Germline loops: CDR1 LNHDA, CDR2 SQIVND (reference sequence). The CDR3 loop spans 15 amino acids. The V gene lost 7 bases and the J gene lost 4 bases, with 17 bases spanning the gap. This chain's CDR3 is CASTWSHLGYNEQFF. CDR3 DNA: TGTGCCAGTACCTGGAGCCATTTGGGGTACAATGAGCAGTTCTTC.

This clone was observed a handful of times. As DNA, the CDR3 is TGTGCCAGCAGCTTATTTTTCCAGGGGTCTCCCGAAGCTTTCTTT. It codes for CASSLFFQGSPEAFF. The chain couples TRBV7-9 to TRBJ1-1, with D perhaps matching TRBD1 (6 bases). V lost 2 bases and J lost 8, with 18 bases in between. The CDR3 runs to 15 residues. Per the germline V gene, CDR1 is SEHNR and CDR2 is FQNEAQ (reference sequence).

This clone appeared a single time. The chain recombines TRBV5-4 with TRBJ2-1; D perhaps matches TRBD1 (6 bases). V lost 4 bases, J lost 6 bases, and 17 bases lay in between. Per germline, CDR1 SGHNT and CDR2 YYREEE (reference sequence). There are 15 residues in the CDR3. DNA of the CDR3: TGTGCCAGCAGCCCAAGGACAGACTTGGGCAATGAGCAGTTCTTC. It encodes CASSPRTDLGNEQFF.

The chain uses TRBV19 and TRBJ1-1; 9 bases map to TRBD1. Unmatched junction bases numbered 8, after V lost 6 bases and J lost 6 bases. This CDR3 has 14 amino acids. The germline gives CDR1 LNHDA, CDR2 SQIVND (reference sequence). The chain's CDR3 is CASRKTGGPAEAFF. The CDR3 DNA sequence: TGTGCCAGTAGGAAGACAGGGGGTCCGGCTGAAGCTTTCTTT.

The rearrangement joins TRBV4-3 to TRBJ2-1; D may be TRBD2 (6 bases). Germline V gene data show CDR1 as LGHNA and CDR2 as YSLEER. The CDR3 totals 15 residues. The germline V and J ends were trimmed by 3 bases and 5 bases, with 14 bases remaining between them. CDR3 sequence (DNA): TGCGCCAGCAGCCACGGGGGAGCCGGAGACAATGAGCAGTTCTTC. Amino acid sequence: CASSHGGAGDNEQFF.

This clone was found a few times. This rearrangement joins TRBV5-1 to TRBJ1-2; weak D call: TRBD1 (5 bases). Trimming shortened V by 0 bases and J by 10 bases, and 19 bases separated the two germline ends. CDR3 size: 15 residues. Germline loops: CDR1 SGHRS, CDR2 YFSETQ. The CDR3 reads CASSLGVGVSMDYTF. The CDR3 bases are TGCGCCAGCAGCTTGGGAGTAGGGGTTTCTATGGACTACACCTTC.

The V and J genes are TRBV13 and TRBJ2-1; D may be TRBD2 (7 bases). With 5 bases removed from V and 2 bases from J, the gap between germline ends came to 13 bases. The CDR3 extends over 15 amino acids. The germline V gene encodes CDR1 PRHDT and CDR2 FYEKMQ (reference sequence). CDR3 amino acids: CASSPEGGTYNEQFF. CDR3 in DNA: TGTGCCAGCAGCCCAGAGGGGGGGACCTACAATGAGCAGTTCTTC.

This clone was seen a few times. V gene TRBV19 combines with J gene TRBJ2-5; D is unresolved. V was trimmed by 4 bases and J by 4 bases, leaving 22 bases between them. The germline V gene has CDR1 LNHDA and CDR2 SQIVND (reference sequence). CDR3 length: 17 residues. The CDR3 sequence is CASSNWLGISSGETQYF. CDR3 in DNA: TGTGCCAGTAGTAATTGGTTAGGGATAAGTTCAGGAGAGACCCAGTACTTC.

The V gene is TRBV5-6, the J gene TRBJ2-5, with D perhaps TRBD1 (6 bases). V was clipped by 4 bases and J by 1 base, with 8 bases between them. The germline CDR1 and CDR2 sequences are SGHDT and YYEEEE. This CDR3 comprises 13 residues. Written as DNA, the CDR3 is TGTGCCAGCAGCAAGGACAGCCAAGAGACCCAGTACTTC. Amino acids: CASSKDSQETQYF.

The rearrangement uses TRBV19 and TRBJ2-7; the match to TRBD1 covers 9 bases. Germline lookup yields CDR1 LNHDA and CDR2 SQIVND (reference sequence). This CDR3 contains 16 residues. V was clipped by 4 bases and J by 5 bases; unmatched bases: 12. CDR3: CASSKDQTGGKDEQYF. The CDR3 DNA reads TGTGCCAGTAGTAAGGACCAGACAGGGGGGAAGGACGAGCAGTACTTC.

This chain links TRBV5-4 with TRBJ2-2; no firm D call. This CDR3 has 16 residues. Germline V gives CDR1 SGHNT, CDR2 YYREEE (reference sequence). Trimming shortened V by 1 base and J by 0 bases, and 10 bases separated the two germline ends. CDR3 sequence (DNA): TGTGCCAGCAGCTTGTTGGCGGCTTCGAACACCGGGGAGCTGTTTTTT. This translates into CASSLLAASNTGELFF.